These T cell receptor beta chains were read from a single sample in a study of graft-versus-host responses after intestinal transplantation. Sequenced by immunoSEQ multiplex PCR; TCRdb stores in-frame clones only, minus some. The data contain 77,000 or so clones, just under 95% of them seen just once; the ten biggest clones take up roughly 0.53%. Antigens of these TCRs are unknown. The sample was unstimulated CD8+ T cells sorted from spleen or lymph node cells, taken before intestinal transplant. These receptors were collected from a human donor who received an intestinal transplant. The CDR3 runs from the conserved cysteine through the conserved F or W.

v_gene	CDR3aa
TRBV27	CASSFGPYTGDTEAFF
TRBV7-9	CASSPSGSNTGELFF
TRBV6-5	CASSYSTVRSYEQYF
TRBV9	CASSPEDNGELFF
TRBV5-1	CASSSPGQGVDEQYF
TRBV6-5	CASSSQGQGNQPQHF
TRBV30	CAWSVQIGRAVDTQYF
TRBV13	CASSLGLAGVDTQYF
TRBV6-5	CASSYSYPGNTGELFF
TRBV27	CASSPVRQETQYF
TRBV7-3	CASSPSSGTNEQYF
TRBV28	CASRSGTSGRAQYEQYF
TRBV6-6	CASSKTGNTEAFF
TRBV28	CASSLEGANEQFF
TRBV25-1	CASSEFGVGGLPTDTQYF
TRBV28	CASDGTTGGGRETQYF
TRBV5-1	CASSGGPEAFF
TRBV6-1	CASSESPGGIDTIYF
TRBV28	CASSIGQGSGELFF
TRBV7-2	CASSTWTVSLSGYTF
TRBV2	CASRRGNEQFF
TRBV18	CASSPRLAGRYSSYEQYF
TRBV7-8	CASSRPRGSNEKLFF
TRBV5-6	CASIHWDTSYNSPLHF
TRBV28	CASSLYRTGESPNTEAFF
TRBV19	CASSLQGEETQYF
TRBV4-1	CASSFTRLRRHNSPLHF
TRBV27	CASSLEAQTSEQYF
TRBV5-6	CASSLAGEQYF
TRBV7-9	CASRNLEAASEVNEKLFF